The T cell receptor (beta chain) described here comes from a study of shared clonotypes between healthy human individuals. On this clone itself: Its specificity is unknown.

The junction had 7 bases not matched to a gene; V was cut back by 5 bases and J by 7 bases. The germline V gene has CDR1 SEHNR and CDR2 FQNEAQ (reference sequence). This CDR3 comprises 14 residues. Points from the study as a whole: Exclusively blood specimens were collected; tissue repertoires likely differ.

The donors, healthy adults who were HIV-negative, had experienced no recent acute infections or vaccinations. The data were produced by immunoSEQ multiplex PCR, yet TCRdb's version contains in-frame clones alone and is incomplete. The sample carries a few million clones, 85% to 95% recorded once. The sequenced sample was naive CD4+ T cells from PBMCs. Sample subset: CD45RA+ positively selected. The chain combines TRBV7-9 with TRBJ2-7; the match to TRBD2 covers 11 bases. The receptor comes from a man aged 18 to 30 in good health. Some clones in this sample may be carry-over from other donors' samples. The CDR3 DNA is TGTGCCAGCAGCATTAGCGGGAGGGCGGGTGAGCAGTACTTC. The encoded protein is CASSISGRAGEQYF.